The next 2 T cell receptor beta chains were all read from a single sample in a study of blood T cell repertoires in COVID-19. Using immunoSEQ multiplex PCR, the repertoire was profiled, and TCRdb retains in-frame clones only, with some absent. The sample includes 120,000 to 150,000 clones, about 85% of them seen just once. Input material: peripheral blood. The receptors here all came from a human donor in a cohort sampled during active COVID-19.

The chain employs TRBV27 and TRBJ2-7; 10 bases are a match to TRBD1. The CDR3 loop spans 16 amino acids. CDR1 and CDR2 (germline): MNHEY, SMNVEV (reference sequence). V lost 6 bases and J lost 3; bases outside the gene matches: 11. The CDR3 here is CASRTQLGQGFYEQYF. The CDR3 DNA reads TGTGCCAGCAGGACACAACTGGGACAGGGGTTCTACGAGCAGTACTTC.

This sequence joins TRBV23-1 and TRBJ2-7; a weak D match, TRBD1 (5 bases). TRBV23-1 is annotated as an ORF whose role is uncertain. Trimming removed 6 bases from V and 5 bases from J, with 8 bases in between. The CDR3 has 11 residues. The DNA of the CDR3 is TGCGCCAGCAGGGGGCTCGACGAGCAGTACTTC. It yields the protein CASRGLDEQYF.